This T cell receptor (beta chain) was documented in a study of blood T cell repertoires in COVID-19. Study overall: The United States, Italy and Spain supplied acute and convalescent COVID-19 samples. Sources were T cells, B-cell-depleted T cells, or PBMCs; the material itself was cDNA or gDNA.

The data were produced by immunoSEQ multiplex PCR, yet TCRdb's version contains in-frame clones alone and is incomplete. The sample includes under 250,000 clones, about 90% seen only once; the top ten take 1.2% to 1.5%. This CDR3 is 12 amino acids long. The germline V and J ends were trimmed by 3 bases and 8 bases, with 5 bases remaining between them. CDR1 is SEHNR, CDR2 FQNEAQ, per germline (reference sequence). The gene calls are TRBV7-9 and TRBJ1-6; D unresolved. The sample consisted of peripheral blood. The TCR originated in an older man with acute or convalescent COVID-19. The CDR3 spells CASSLSDSPLHF. The CDR3, as DNA: TGTGCCAGCAGCTTGTCGGATTCACCCCTCCACTTT.